This TCR beta chain was sequenced during a study of T cells after yellow fever vaccination (dated by TCRdb to about 2019). Regarding the study in general: Libraries from fractions with low cell numbers were prepared with the SMART-Seq v4 Ultra Low Input RNA kit. Bulk TCR alpha and beta repertoires were sequenced longitudinally to track T-cell clones before and after primary and booster YFV17D yellow fever vaccination. Two healthy male donors made up the cohort, one aged 18 to 29 years and the other aged 30 to 40 years. Bulk PBMC replicates and cell subsets were isolated from blood drawn at multiple timepoints before and after both primary and secondary immunization.

What the study reported, not specific to this receptor: The secondary T-cell response was weaker than the primary response but faster, peaking on day 5 instead of day 15. Most clones expanded after primary vaccination were re-detected after the booster (around 96% of CD4 and around 86% of CD8), suggesting broad memory maintenance. Because the study included only a couple of donors, the extent to which the findings can be generalized is limited. Computational filtering was needed because FACS-sorted repertoires could contain abundant contaminating clonotypes from the bulk population. A small fraction of clonotypes appeared in both the CD4 and CD8 compartments, likely as a result of convergent recombination.

Reading the label with the study, this specimen's treatment or condition is: live attenuated yellow fever vaccine strain. PBMCs were isolated from peripheral blood using a standard Ficoll-Paque protocol. Dynabeads CD4 and CD8 positive selection kits were used to isolate CD4 and CD8 T-cell fractions. RNA was extracted with TriZol from bulk PBMCs, CD4 and CD8 fractions, and dextramer-positive and dextramer-negative fractions. Sequencer: Illumina NovaSeq 6000. TCR cDNA was synthesized by 5'RACE template switching, which introduced a universal primer site and unique molecular identifiers. Priming for cDNA synthesis came from both the TCR alpha and TCR beta constant segments. Library amplification used two PCR steps, and the second PCR step added sample barcodes and sequencing adapters. Sequencing of libraries was done on Illumina HiSeq 2500 (2x100 bp) or NovaSeq (2x150 bp). The authors' pipeline ran thus. MIGEC handled demultiplexing of reads and collapsing into UMI consensus sequences, while MiXCR performed V(D)J alignment. Vaccine-responding clonotypes were defined with edgeR using replicate PBMC samples, requiring FDR below 0.01 and a log2 fold change above 5 up to day 15. Each bulk clonotype was labeled CD4 or CD8 based on which sequenced repertoire, CD4 or CD8, contained the clonotype at higher abundance. TCRdb applied fastp at Q25 and MiXCR to the public reads, then kept only in-frame beta chains. Entries are consolidated by CDR3 protein sequence, retaining the most common genes and DNA. V and J calls and clone size were set by TCRdb, not the authors. Within this sample are some 300,000 distinct CDR3 sequences, with approximately 10% of them counted one time only. The ten biggest clones cover 3% to 3.5% of the sample.

There are many counts of this clonotype. Its recognized antigen is unknown. Per-nucleotide qualities are absent, and no much larger clonotype sits a single base away. V was cut back by 4 bases and J by 6 bases, leaving a gap of 16 bases between them. The CDR3 holds 13 amino acids from the cysteine to the phenylalanine. Only the CDR3 region is kept as DNA, spanning 39 bases read in frame from base 1. The germline V gene (reference sequence) provides CDR1 DFQATT and CDR2 SNEGSKA. The clonotype was recovered from a man between 18 and 29 years old who received the YFV17D yellow fever vaccine. The sequenced sample was CD4+ T cells sorted from PBMCs, obtained 5 days after the yellow fever booster vaccination. Here the chain combines TRBV20-1 and TRBJ2-7; the D gene assignment is ambiguous. The CDR3 amino acid sequence is: CSAIGPSFGEQYF. In nucleotides, the sequence is TGCAGTGCTATAGGGCCGAGCTTCGGCGAGCAGTACTTC.